The 5 T cell receptor beta chains presented below share a single source sample, sequenced in a study of OX40 agonist ivuxolimab in advanced cancers. Sequencing used immunoSEQ multiplex PCR; TCRdb keeps in-frame clones, though not all of them. The top ten clones hold 25% to 30% of a sample with roughly 28,000 clones, 70% to 85% of them seen once. The specimen was CD4+ or CD8+ T cells sorted from blood, collected in a trial of the OX40 agonist ivuxolimab. The receptors were gathered from an adult with an advanced solid tumor such as melanoma, head and neck, liver or kidney cancer.

The chain links TRBV27 to TRBJ2-1; D unresolved. The CDR3 extends over 14 amino acids. Germline V gene lookup returns CDR1 MNHEY and CDR2 SMNVEV (reference sequence). The ends were cut back, 0 bases at V and 6 bases at J, with 9 bases in the middle. The CDR3 sequence is CASSLSSLGNEQFF. CDR3 nucleotide sequence: TGTGCCAGCAGTTTATCGAGCCTCGGCAATGAGCAGTTCTTC.

This sequence joins TRBV2 and TRBJ2-1; D not certain. The germline V and J ends were trimmed by 2 bases and 0 bases, with 8 bases remaining between them. The CDR3 has 15 amino acids. Germline lookup yields CDR1 SNHLY and CDR2 FYNNEI. CDR3 DNA: TGTGCCAGCAGTGAATCGGGTAGCTCCTACAATGAGCAGTTCTTC. This encodes CASSESGSSYNEQFF. The variable domain in full, with the rest retrieved from reference TRBV2 and TRBJ2-1, is EPEVTQTPSHQVTQMGQEVILRCVPISNHLYFYWYRQILGQKVEFLVSFYNNEISEKSEIFDDQFSVERPDGSNFTLKIRSTKLEDSAMYFCASSESGSSYNEQFFGPGTRLTVL.

This clone has a single count. The rearrangement links TRBV30 to TRBJ2-7, with 7 bases lining up with TRBD1. V shed 2 bases and J 4 bases; nucleotides not matched to a gene: 14. This CDR3 spans 16 amino acids. Germline V gene data show CDR1 as GTSNPN and CDR2 as SVGIG (reference sequence). The CDR3 nucleotides read TGTGCCTGGAGTCTAAACACGGGGACAGAGTATTACGAGCAGTACTTC. Translating gives CAWSLNTGTEYYEQYF.

This clone came up a few times. The chain employs TRBV5-1 and TRBJ2-1; no clear D. This CDR3 contains 15 residues. V lost 0 bases, J lost 3 bases, and 10 bases lay in between. The germline CDR1 and CDR2 sequences are SGHRS and YFSETQ. The CDR3 DNA reads as TGCGCCAGCAGCTTGGGCCATAGGGACTACAATGAGCAGTTCTTC. It specifies CASSLGHRDYNEQFF.

CDR3 sequence: CSVDGLANYGYTF. As DNA, the CDR3 is TGCAGCGTTGACGGCCTAGCTAACTATGGCTACACCTTC. The V and J genes are TRBV29-1 and TRBJ1-2; D is undetermined. Trimming stripped 3 bases from V and 0 bases from J, with 8 bases between. The CDR3 has 13 amino acids. From germline, CDR1 is SQVTM and CDR2 ANQGSEA.